This T cell receptor (beta chain) was found in a study of technical replicates of blood from a few donors. In this sample, this clone turned up a few times. The V segment lost 6 bases and the J segment 7 bases; nucleotides outside the gene matches: 10. This CDR3 spans 14 amino acids. Germline CDR1 and CDR2: LNHDA and SQIVND (reference sequence). The assay was immunoSEQ multiplex PCR, and TCRdb's table has in-frame clones only and misses some. The sample holds just over 15,000 clones, approximately 88% seen once. The sample was PBMCs. This TCR came from a human donor in good health. The chain couples TRBV19 to TRBJ1-1, with 8 bases lining up with TRBD1. CDR3 sequence: CASRDRARFGEAFF. CDR3 coding DNA: TGTGCCAGTAGGGACAGGGCCCGTTTCGGTGAAGCTTTCTTT. Supplemented by reference TRBV19 and TRBJ1-1, the full variable domain reads DGGITQSPKYLFRKEGQNVTLSCEQNLNHDAMYWYRQDPGQGLRLIYYSQIVNDFQKGDIAEGYSVSREKKESFPLTVTSAQKNPTAFYLCASRDRARFGEAFFGQGTRLTVV.